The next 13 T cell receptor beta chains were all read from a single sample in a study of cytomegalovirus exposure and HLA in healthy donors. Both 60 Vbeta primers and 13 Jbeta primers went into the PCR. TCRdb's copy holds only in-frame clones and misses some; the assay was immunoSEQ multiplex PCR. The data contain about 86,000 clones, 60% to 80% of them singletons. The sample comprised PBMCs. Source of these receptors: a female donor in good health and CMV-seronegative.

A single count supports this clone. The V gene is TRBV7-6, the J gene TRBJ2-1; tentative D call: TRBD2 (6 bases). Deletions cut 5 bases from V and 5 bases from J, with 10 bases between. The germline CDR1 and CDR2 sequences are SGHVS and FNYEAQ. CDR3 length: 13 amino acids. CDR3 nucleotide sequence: TGTGCCAGCAGCGCGTGGGGGGACAATGAGCAGTTCTTC. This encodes CASSAWGDNEQFF.

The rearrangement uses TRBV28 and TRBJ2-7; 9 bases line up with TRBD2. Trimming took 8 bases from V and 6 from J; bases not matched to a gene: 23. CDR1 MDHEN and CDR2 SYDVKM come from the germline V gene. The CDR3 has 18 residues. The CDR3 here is CASPPRLAGRDRESEQYF. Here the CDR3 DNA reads TGTGCCAGCCCTCCCCGGCTAGCGGGACGAGATAGGGAGAGCGAGCAGTACTTC.

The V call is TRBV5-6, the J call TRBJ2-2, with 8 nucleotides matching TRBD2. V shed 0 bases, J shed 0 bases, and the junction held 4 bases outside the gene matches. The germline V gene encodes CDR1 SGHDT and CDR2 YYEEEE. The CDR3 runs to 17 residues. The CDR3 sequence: CASSLVIAGTNTGELFF. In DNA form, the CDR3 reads TGTGCCAGCAGCTTGGTAATAGCGGGAACGAACACCGGGGAGCTGTTTTTT.

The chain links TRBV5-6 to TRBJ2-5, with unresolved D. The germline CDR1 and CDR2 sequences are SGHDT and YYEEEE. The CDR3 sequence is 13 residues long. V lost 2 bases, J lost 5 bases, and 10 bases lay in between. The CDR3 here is CASSFPSVETQYF. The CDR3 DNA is TGTGCCAGCAGCTTCCCCTCCGTGGAGACCCAGTACTTC. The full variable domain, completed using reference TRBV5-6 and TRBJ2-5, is DAGVTQSPTHLIKTRGQQVTLRCSPKSGHDTVSWYQQALGQGPQFIFQYYEEEERQRGNFPDRFSGHQFPNYSSELNVNALLLGDSALYLCASSFPSVETQYFGPGTRLLVL.

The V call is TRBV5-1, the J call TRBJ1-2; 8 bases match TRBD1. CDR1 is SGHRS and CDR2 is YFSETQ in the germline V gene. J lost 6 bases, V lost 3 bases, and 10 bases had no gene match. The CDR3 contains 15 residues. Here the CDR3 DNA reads TGCGCCAGCAGCTCCCCAGGGGGCGCGAAGAATGGCTACACCTTC. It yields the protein CASSSPGGAKNGYTF.

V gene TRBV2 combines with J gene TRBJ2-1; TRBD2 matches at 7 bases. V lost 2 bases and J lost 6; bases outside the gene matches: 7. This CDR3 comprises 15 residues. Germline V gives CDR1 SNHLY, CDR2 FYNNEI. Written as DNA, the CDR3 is TGTGCCAGCAGTGAACCGGGGGGTCGGGTCAATGAGCAGTTCTTC. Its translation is CASSEPGGRVNEQFF.

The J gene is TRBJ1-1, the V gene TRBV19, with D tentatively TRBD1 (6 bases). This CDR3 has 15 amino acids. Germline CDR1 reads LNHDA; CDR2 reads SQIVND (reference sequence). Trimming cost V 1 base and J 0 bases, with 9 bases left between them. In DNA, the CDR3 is TGTGCCAGTAGTATAGGTGCAGGGGTGAACACTGAAGCTTTCTTT. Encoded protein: CASSIGAGVNTEAFF.

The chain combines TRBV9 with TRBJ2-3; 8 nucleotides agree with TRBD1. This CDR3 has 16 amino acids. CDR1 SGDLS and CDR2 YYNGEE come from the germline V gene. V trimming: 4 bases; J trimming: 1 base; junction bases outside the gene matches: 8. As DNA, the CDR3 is TGTGCCAGCAGCCCAAGGCAGGGACAGGGCACAGATACGCAGTATTTT. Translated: CASSPRQGQGTDTQYF.

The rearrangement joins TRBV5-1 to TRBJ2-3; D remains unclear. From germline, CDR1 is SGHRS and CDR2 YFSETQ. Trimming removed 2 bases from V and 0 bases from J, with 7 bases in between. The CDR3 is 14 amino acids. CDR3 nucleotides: TGCGCCAGCAGCTTTTCGAGTAGCACAGATACGCAGTATTTT. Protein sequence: CASSFSSSTDTQYF.

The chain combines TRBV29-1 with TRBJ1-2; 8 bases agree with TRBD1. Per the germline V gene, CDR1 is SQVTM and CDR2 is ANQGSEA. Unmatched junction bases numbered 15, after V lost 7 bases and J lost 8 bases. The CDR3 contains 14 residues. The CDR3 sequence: CSAPGQGQLGGYTF. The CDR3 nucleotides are TGCAGCGCCCCTGGACAGGGACAACTTGGGGGCTACACCTTC.

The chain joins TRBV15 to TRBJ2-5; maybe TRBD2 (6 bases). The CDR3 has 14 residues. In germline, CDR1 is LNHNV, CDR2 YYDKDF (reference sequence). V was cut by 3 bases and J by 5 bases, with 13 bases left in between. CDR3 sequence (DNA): TGTGCCACCAGCAGGCAGGGAGGACGGGAGACCCAGTACTTC. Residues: CATSRQGGRETQYF.

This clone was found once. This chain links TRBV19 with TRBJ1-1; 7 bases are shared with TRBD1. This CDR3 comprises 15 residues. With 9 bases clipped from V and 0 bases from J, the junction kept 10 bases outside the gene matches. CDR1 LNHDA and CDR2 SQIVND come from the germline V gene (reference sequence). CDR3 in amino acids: CASTSTTGMNTEAFF. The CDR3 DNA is TGTGCCAGCACTAGTACGACAGGGATGAACACTGAAGCTTTCTTT. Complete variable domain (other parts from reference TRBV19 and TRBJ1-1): DGGITQSPKYLFRKEGQNVTLSCEQNLNHDAMYWYRQDPGQGLRLIYYSQIVNDFQKGDIAEGYSVSREKKESFPLTVTSAQKNPTAFYLCASTSTTGMNTEAFFGQGTRLTVV.

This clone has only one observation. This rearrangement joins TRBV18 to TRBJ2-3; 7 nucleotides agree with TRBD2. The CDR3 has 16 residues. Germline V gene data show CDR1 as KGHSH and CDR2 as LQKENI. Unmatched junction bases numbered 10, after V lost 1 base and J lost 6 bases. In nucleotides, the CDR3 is TGTGCCAGCTCACCACGATCTAGCGGTGCCTTGGATACGCAGTATTTT. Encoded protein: CASSPRSSGALDTQYF.